Presented here are 16 T cell receptor beta chains from one specimen sequenced in a study of blood T cell repertoires in COVID-19. Generated by immunoSEQ multiplex PCR, the TCRdb table keeps only in-frame clones and is missing some. The data contain over 120,000 clones, around nine tenths of them seen just once; the ten biggest clones take up about 1.8%. The sample was peripheral blood. These TCRs come from a woman between 50 and 59 years old with acute or convalescent COVID-19.

The CDR3 loop is CASSPGLAFYNEQFF. CDR3 DNA sequence: TGTGCCAGCAGCCCGGGACTAGCGTTCTACAATGAGCAGTTCTTC. The chain employs TRBV6-5 and TRBJ2-1, with 10 bases lining up with TRBD2. Per the germline V gene, CDR1 is MNHEY and CDR2 is SVGAGI. Trimming cost V 6 bases and J 3 bases; bases outside gene matches: 5. The CDR3 loop spans 15 amino acids.

The rearrangement links TRBV19 to TRBJ1-1, with 10 bases aligning to TRBD1. This CDR3 contains 17 residues. After removal of 7 bases from V and 5 bases from J, the junction contained 16 bases not matched to a gene. Germline V gene lookup returns CDR1 LNHDA and CDR2 SQIVND (reference sequence). The CDR3 nucleotides read TGTGCCAGTACCCAAGACCTCCGTTGGACAGGGGGGACTGAAGCTTTCTTT. It is translated as CASTQDLRWTGGTEAFF.

V is TRBV19 and J is TRBJ2-7; 7 positions match TRBD2. Germline V gives CDR1 LNHDA, CDR2 SQIVND (reference sequence). With V trimmed by 3 bases and J by 4 bases, 9 bases remained unmatched. CDR3 length: 15 residues. The CDR3 region has the DNA TGTGCCAGTAGTATTTCGGGACTACGATCGTACGAGCAGTACTTC. This gives the protein CASSISGLRSYEQYF.

The J gene is TRBJ2-2, the V gene TRBV4-1; 7 bases map to TRBD1. The CDR3 is 15 residues long. Germline V gene data show CDR1 as MGHRA and CDR2 as YSYEKL. V shed 6 bases and J 2 bases; nucleotides not matched to a gene: 6. The CDR3 reads CASRRTGGNTGELFF. CDR3 sequence (DNA): TGCGCCAGCAGGCGGACAGGCGGAAACACCGGGGAGCTGTTTTTT.

The table lists this clone with a count of one. CDR3 sequence (DNA): TGCAGTGCTAGTGCACAGGGTTGGGGCTACACCTTC. Its protein is CSASAQGWGYTF. The rearrangement joins TRBV20-1 to TRBJ1-2, with D possibly TRBD1 on 6 matching bases. The ends were cut back, 3 bases at V and 8 bases at J, with 13 bases in the middle. Germline CDR1 is DFQATT and CDR2 is SNEGSKA (reference sequence). The CDR3 extends over 12 amino acids.

The chain is built from TRBV5-8 and TRBJ1-1; maybe TRBD1 (6 bases). The CDR3 runs 14 residues. Germline loops: CDR1 SGHTS, CDR2 YDEGEE. Trimming took off 4 bases at V and 2 bases at J, with 12 bases between the two ends. This CDR3 is CASSRTGINTEAFF. For the CDR3, the DNA is TGTGCCAGCAGCCGTACAGGGATTAACACTGAAGCTTTCTTT.

This clone has just one count. V gene TRBV7-9 combines with J gene TRBJ1-2; D gene uncertain. Trimming took off 1 base at V and 2 bases at J, with 8 bases between the two ends. CDR3 length: 14 residues. Looked up from germline, CDR1 is SEHNR and CDR2 is FQNEAQ (reference sequence). The CDR3 loop reads CASSLGSENYGYTF. CDR3 nucleotide sequence: TGTGCCAGCAGCTTAGGTAGCGAAAACTATGGCTACACCTTC.

The chain uses TRBV14 and TRBJ1-3; no clear D gene. The germline gives CDR1 SGHDN, CDR2 FVKESK. This CDR3 region has 17 residues. V was clipped by 2 bases and J by 0 bases, with 14 bases between them. CDR3 sequence (DNA): TGTGCCAGCAGCCAACTTGGGTCAGGCATCTCTGGAAACACCATATATTTT. Translating gives CASSQLGSGISGNTIYF.

This clone came up once. The chain recombines TRBV28 with TRBJ1-2; 9 bases are shared with TRBD1. Germline trimming cut 4 bases from V and 6 bases from J; bases unmatched to any gene: 9. CDR3 length equals 15 residues. CDR1 and CDR2 from the germline V gene are MDHEN and SYDVKM. The CDR3 loop reads CASSWGGTGPNGYTF. The CDR3 DNA sequence: TGTGCCAGCAGTTGGGGGGGGACAGGGCCGAATGGCTACACCTTC.

The gene calls are TRBV12-2 and TRBJ1-1. TRBV12-2 constitutes a pseudogene. The CDR3 has 15 amino acids. CDR3 nucleotides: TGTGCAAGTCGCTTAGCTCCGGGATCCCAGCCTGAAGCTTTCTTT. Translation: CASRLAPGSQPEAFF.

The chain has TRBV19 and TRBJ1-1; TRBD1 is a possible D gene (5 bases). This CDR3 has 14 amino acids. Germline V gene sequence: CDR1 LNHDA, CDR2 SQIVND (reference sequence). V lost 7 bases and J lost 5, with 17 bases in between. In nucleotides, the CDR3 is TGTGCCAGTACCGCACGGGTGGGGGGAACTGAAGCTTTCTTT. It is translated as CASTARVGGTEAFF.

The chain's CDR3 is CASTGGGANNSPLHF. DNA for the CDR3: TGTGCCAGCACTGGTGGGGGGGCTAATAATTCACCCCTCCACTTT. The chain employs TRBV28 and TRBJ1-6; D perhaps matches TRBD1 (6 bases). The V gene's germline CDR1 is MDHEN and CDR2 SYDVKM. This CDR3 has 15 residues. With 7 bases removed from V and 5 bases from J, the gap between germline ends came to 15 bases. The full variable domain, with the rest looked up from reference TRBV28 and TRBJ1-6, is DVKVTQSSRYLVKRTGEKVFLECVQDMDHENMFWYRQDPGLGLRLIYFSYDVKMKEKGDIPEGYSVSREKKERFSLILESASTNQTSMYLCASTGGGANNSPLHFGNGTRLTVT.

The chain uses TRBV2 and TRBJ2-7; the match to TRBD2 covers 11 bases. Per the germline V gene, CDR1 is SNHLY and CDR2 is FYNNEI. The CDR3 spans 16 residues. V shed 6 bases, J shed 1 base, and the junction held 8 bases outside the gene matches. Here the CDR3 reads CASRAGTSGLSYEQYF. The CDR3 DNA reads as TGTGCCAGCAGAGCAGGGACTAGCGGATTATCCTACGAGCAGTACTTC.

The chain carries TRBV27 and TRBJ2-7; possible D gene TRBD1, 5 bases. Germline values: CDR1 MNHEY, CDR2 SMNVEV (reference sequence). Trimming took 6 bases from V and 0 from J, leaving 15 bases between them. This CDR3 is built from 15 residues. CDR3 DNA sequence: TGTGCCAGCAGCTTTGGACACCCAAACTCCTACGAGCAGTACTTC. As protein: CASSFGHPNSYEQYF.

In its sample, this clone was seen once. The chain links TRBV6-5 to TRBJ1-6; D call uncertain. Looked up from germline, CDR1 is MNHEY and CDR2 is SVGAGI. V lost 6 bases to trimming and J lost 10 bases, with 13 bases between them. The CDR3 spans 13 residues. The CDR3 loop reads CASSLGGGSPLHF. The DNA for the CDR3 is TGTGCCAGCAGCCTAGGCGGAGGGTCACCCCTCCACTTT.

V is TRBV18 and J is TRBJ1-1, with D unclear. Trimming pared 1 base from V and 0 bases from J, leaving 6 bases between. CDR1 and CDR2 (germline): KGHSH, LQKENI. CDR3 length equals 14 residues. The CDR3 DNA reads as TGTGCCAGCTCACCACGGCAGTTGAACACTGAAGCTTTCTTT. Amino acids: CASSPRQLNTEAFF.